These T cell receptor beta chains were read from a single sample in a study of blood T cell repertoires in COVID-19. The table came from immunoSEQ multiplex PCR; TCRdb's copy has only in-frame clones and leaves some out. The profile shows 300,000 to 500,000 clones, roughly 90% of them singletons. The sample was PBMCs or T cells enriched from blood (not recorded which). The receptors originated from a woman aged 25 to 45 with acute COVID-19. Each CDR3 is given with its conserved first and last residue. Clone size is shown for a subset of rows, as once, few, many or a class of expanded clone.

cdr3_aa: CASSRDRNYEQYF
v_call: TRBV19
j_call: TRBJ2-7
clone_size: -

cdr3_aa: CAWSVLSGEQYF
v_call: TRBV30
j_call: TRBJ2-7
clone_size: -

cdr3_aa: CASSSSDRVAFF
v_call: TRBV5-1
j_call: TRBJ1-1
clone_size: -

cdr3_aa: CASSAGYGDWDEQFF
v_call: TRBV9
j_call: TRBJ2-1
clone_size: -

cdr3_aa: CASSVSGGALISTDTQYF
v_call: TRBV9
j_call: TRBJ2-3
clone_size: -

cdr3_aa: CASSLDRGNTEAFF
v_call: TRBV27
j_call: TRBJ1-1
clone_size: -

cdr3_aa: CASSFGSYQATNEKLFF
v_call: TRBV19
j_call: TRBJ1-4
clone_size: -

cdr3_aa: CASSLSRNYGYTF
v_call: TRBV28
j_call: TRBJ1-2
clone_size: once

cdr3_aa: CASSQEDRGRNQPQHF
v_call: TRBV4-1
j_call: TRBJ1-5
clone_size: -

cdr3_aa: CASSLVPGGFAALNTGELFF
v_call: TRBV5-1
j_call: TRBJ2-2
clone_size: -

cdr3_aa: CASSVVAEAPSGGYTF
v_call: TRBV6-4
j_call: TRBJ1-2
clone_size: -

cdr3_aa: CASSPTQKRPPFSYEQYF
v_call: TRBV27
j_call: TRBJ2-7
clone_size: once

cdr3_aa: CASSNQTWGETNQPQHF
v_call: TRBV21-1
j_call: TRBJ1-5
clone_size: -

cdr3_aa: CASTLGPGELFF
v_call: TRBV23-1
j_call: TRBJ2-2
clone_size: -

cdr3_aa: CASSFSAGGTYNEQFF
v_call: TRBV11-2
j_call: TRBJ2-1
clone_size: -

cdr3_aa: CASSQSKRGEQETQYF
v_call: TRBV23-1
j_call: TRBJ2-5
clone_size: -

cdr3_aa: CASSPRQDDQPQHF
v_call: TRBV18
j_call: TRBJ1-5
clone_size: -

cdr3_aa: CASSSAGNNEQFF
v_call: TRBV7-9
j_call: TRBJ2-1
clone_size: -

cdr3_aa: CASSMSDTQYF
v_call: TRBV4-3
j_call: TRBJ2-3
clone_size: -

cdr3_aa: CASSDRAQTNSPYEQYF
v_call: TRBV6-1
j_call: TRBJ2-7
clone_size: -

cdr3_aa: CASSRADGSSYEQYF
v_call: TRBV19
j_call: TRBJ2-7
clone_size: -

cdr3_aa: CASSGEGPAFF
v_call: TRBV2
j_call: TRBJ1-1
clone_size: once

cdr3_aa: CASSLASGGKETQYF
v_call: TRBV27
j_call: TRBJ2-5
clone_size: once

cdr3_aa: CASSVRDRAHNEQFF
v_call: TRBV9
j_call: TRBJ2-1
clone_size: -

cdr3_aa: CASSLLLEDNEQFF
v_call: TRBV5-1
j_call: TRBJ2-1
clone_size: -

cdr3_aa: CASSQEGGALGKLFF
v_call: TRBV4-1
j_call: TRBJ1-4
clone_size: -

cdr3_aa: CASSQAFTGDPYNEQFF
v_call: TRBV4-2
j_call: TRBJ2-1
clone_size: -

cdr3_aa: CASSLRDSHTEAFF
v_call: TRBV7-8
j_call: TRBJ1-1
clone_size: -

cdr3_aa: CASSAHGTGNNEQFF
v_call: TRBV9
j_call: TRBJ2-1
clone_size: -

cdr3_aa: CASSLDTGGIGYTF
v_call: TRBV5-1
j_call: TRBJ1-2
clone_size: few

cdr3_aa: CATRGSNQPQHF
v_call: TRBV24-1
j_call: TRBJ1-5
clone_size: few

cdr3_aa: CAITRRTGASGANVLTF
v_call: TRBV2
j_call: TRBJ2-6
clone_size: -

cdr3_aa: CASTRSANYGYTF
v_call: TRBV2
j_call: TRBJ1-2
clone_size: -

cdr3_aa: CSVGHNYGYTF
v_call: TRBV29-1
j_call: TRBJ1-2
clone_size: -

cdr3_aa: CASSLQAGYEQYF
v_call: TRBV18
j_call: TRBJ2-7
clone_size: -

cdr3_aa: CASSFGDRFNYGYTF
v_call: TRBV5-6
j_call: TRBJ1-2
clone_size: -

cdr3_aa: CASSKGRMSANTEAFF
v_call: TRBV21-1
j_call: TRBJ1-1
clone_size: -

cdr3_aa: CASRAQGARNSPLHF
v_call: TRBV7-2
j_call: TRBJ1-6
clone_size: -

cdr3_aa: CASSTDRGKIGYTF
v_call: TRBV5-8
j_call: TRBJ1-2
clone_size: -

cdr3_aa: CASSLGQGYWEYSSNQPQHF
v_call: TRBV7-4
j_call: TRBJ1-5
clone_size: -

cdr3_aa: CASSPLAGATPYEQYF
v_call: TRBV7-2
j_call: TRBJ2-7
clone_size: -

cdr3_aa: CASSQGGAGGYTF
v_call: TRBV3-1/TRBV3-2
j_call: TRBJ1-2
clone_size: -

cdr3_aa: CASSLVAGGLHNYGYTF
v_call: TRBV5-6
j_call: TRBJ1-2
clone_size: -

cdr3_aa: CATSDSRTGSGANVLTF
v_call: TRBV24-1
j_call: TRBJ2-6
clone_size: -

cdr3_aa: CASSPTGGYGYTF
v_call: TRBV6-2/TRBV6-3
j_call: TRBJ1-2
clone_size: -

cdr3_aa: CASSLGAGVITDTQYF
v_call: TRBV7-2
j_call: TRBJ2-3
clone_size: few

cdr3_aa: CASREQGRDTEAFF
v_call: TRBV2
j_call: TRBJ1-1
clone_size: -

cdr3_aa: CASSDPGLAGAGELFF
v_call: TRBV5-1
j_call: TRBJ2-2
clone_size: few

cdr3_aa: CASSQDVQYNSPLHF
v_call: TRBV14
j_call: TRBJ1-6
clone_size: -

cdr3_aa: CAISERHWDTEAFF
v_call: TRBV10-3
j_call: TRBJ1-1
clone_size: -

cdr3_aa: CASRPSSGNYNSPLHF
v_call: TRBV27
j_call: TRBJ1-6
clone_size: -

cdr3_aa: CASSLTIGRVYENTEAFF
v_call: TRBV7-2
j_call: TRBJ1-1
clone_size: -

cdr3_aa: CATGLGGGYNYGYTF
v_call: TRBV10-3
j_call: TRBJ1-2
clone_size: -

cdr3_aa: CASSSGTGRSTEAFF
v_call: TRBV7-6
j_call: TRBJ1-1
clone_size: -

cdr3_aa: CAWSELLGASGNTIYF
v_call: TRBV30
j_call: TRBJ1-3
clone_size: -

cdr3_aa: CASSLAVGGLNTEAFF
v_call: TRBV5-1
j_call: TRBJ1-1
clone_size: once

cdr3_aa: CAWSLNSGYTF
v_call: TRBV30
j_call: TRBJ1-2
clone_size: -

cdr3_aa: CASRTTGGAYGYTF
v_call: TRBV6-5
j_call: TRBJ1-2
clone_size: -

cdr3_aa: CASSRTGTTNEKLFF
v_call: TRBV5-6
j_call: TRBJ1-4
clone_size: -